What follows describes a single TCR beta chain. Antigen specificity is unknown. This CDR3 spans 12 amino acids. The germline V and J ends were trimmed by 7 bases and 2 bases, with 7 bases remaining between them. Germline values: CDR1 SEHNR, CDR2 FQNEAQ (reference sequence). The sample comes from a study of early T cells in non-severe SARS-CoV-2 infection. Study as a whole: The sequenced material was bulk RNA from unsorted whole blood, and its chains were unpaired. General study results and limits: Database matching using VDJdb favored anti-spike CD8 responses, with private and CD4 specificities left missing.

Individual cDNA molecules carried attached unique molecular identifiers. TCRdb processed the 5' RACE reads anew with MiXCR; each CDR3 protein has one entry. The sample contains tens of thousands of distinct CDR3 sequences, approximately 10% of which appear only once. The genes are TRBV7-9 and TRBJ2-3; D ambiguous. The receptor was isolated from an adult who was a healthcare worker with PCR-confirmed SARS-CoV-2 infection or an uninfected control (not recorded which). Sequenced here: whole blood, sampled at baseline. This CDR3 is CASIMITDTQYF. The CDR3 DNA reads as TGTGCCAGCATCATGATCACAGATACGCAGTATTTT.